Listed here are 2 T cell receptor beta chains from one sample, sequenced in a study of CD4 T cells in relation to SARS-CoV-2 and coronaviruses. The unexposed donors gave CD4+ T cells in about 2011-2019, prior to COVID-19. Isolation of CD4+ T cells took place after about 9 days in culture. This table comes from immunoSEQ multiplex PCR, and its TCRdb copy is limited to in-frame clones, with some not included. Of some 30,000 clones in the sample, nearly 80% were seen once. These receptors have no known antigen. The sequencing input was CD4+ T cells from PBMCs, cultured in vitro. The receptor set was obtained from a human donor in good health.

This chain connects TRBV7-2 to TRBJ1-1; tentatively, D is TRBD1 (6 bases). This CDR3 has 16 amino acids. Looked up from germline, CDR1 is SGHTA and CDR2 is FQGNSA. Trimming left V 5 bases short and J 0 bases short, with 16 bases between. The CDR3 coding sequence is TGTGCCAGCAGCGAAACAACAGGGACCATGAACACTGAAGCTTTCTTT. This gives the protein CASSETTGTMNTEAFF.

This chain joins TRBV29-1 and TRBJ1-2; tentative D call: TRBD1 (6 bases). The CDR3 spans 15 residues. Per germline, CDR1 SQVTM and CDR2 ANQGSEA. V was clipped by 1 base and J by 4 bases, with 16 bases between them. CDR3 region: CSVEGNRGAGYGYTF. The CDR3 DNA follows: TGCAGCGTTGAAGGGAATCGGGGGGCGGGCTATGGCTACACCTTC. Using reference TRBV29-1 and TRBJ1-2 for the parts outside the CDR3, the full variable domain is SAVISQKPSRDICQRGTSLTIQCQVDSQVTMMFWYRQQPGQSLTLIATANQGSEATYESGFVIDKFPISRPNLTFSTLTVSNMSPEDSSIYLCSVEGNRGAGYGYTFGSGTRLTVV.